This TCR beta chain originates from a study of CD8+ T cells in alopecia areata. Across the study: Treatment with tofacitinib (6 to 18 months) was followed by 6 months off drug.

Treatment meaning: oral pan-JAK inhibitor, 5-10 mg twice daily. Peripheral blood, together with lesional scalp punch biopsies, was collected from alopecia areata patients. The authors extracted RNA and reverse transcribed it into cDNA as the sequencing template. The repertoire was sequenced with immunoSEQ multiplex PCR; TCRdb's copy has only in-frame clones and lacks some. The sample consists of around 170,000 clones, 40% to 65% of them appearing once. CDR1 and CDR2 (germline): SNHLY, FYNNEI. With 7 bases removed from V and 4 bases from J, the gap between germline ends came to 7 bases. The CDR3 loop spans 11 amino acids.

Sequenced here: CD8+ T cells sorted from blood, sampled at roughly week 52, from a patient treated with tofacitinib. This receptor was obtained from a human donor with alopecia areata. The chain is built from TRBV2 and TRBJ1-2, with a tentative D call TRBD1 (5 bases). The CDR3 nucleotides are TGTGCCAGCAACACAGGCTATGGCTACACCTTC. It encodes CASNTGYGYTF.